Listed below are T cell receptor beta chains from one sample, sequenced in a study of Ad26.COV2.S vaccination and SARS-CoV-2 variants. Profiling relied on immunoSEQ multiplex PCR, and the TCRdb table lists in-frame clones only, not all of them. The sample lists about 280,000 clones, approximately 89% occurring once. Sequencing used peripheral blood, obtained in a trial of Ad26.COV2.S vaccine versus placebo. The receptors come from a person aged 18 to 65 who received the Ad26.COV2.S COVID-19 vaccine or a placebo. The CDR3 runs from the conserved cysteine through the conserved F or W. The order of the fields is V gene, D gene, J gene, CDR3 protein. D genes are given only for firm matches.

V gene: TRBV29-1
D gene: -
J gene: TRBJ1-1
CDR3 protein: CSVMAMNTEAFF

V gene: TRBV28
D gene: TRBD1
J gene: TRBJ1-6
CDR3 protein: CASSPSTGVNSPLHF

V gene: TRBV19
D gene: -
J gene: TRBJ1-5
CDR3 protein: CASSIAVGGYQPQHF

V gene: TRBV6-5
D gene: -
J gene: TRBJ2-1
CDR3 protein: CASIPWRSSYNEQFF

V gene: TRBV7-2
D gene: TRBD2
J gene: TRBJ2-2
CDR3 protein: CASSLLSGGAGELFF

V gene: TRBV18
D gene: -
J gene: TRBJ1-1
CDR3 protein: CASSPIRGQNTEAFF

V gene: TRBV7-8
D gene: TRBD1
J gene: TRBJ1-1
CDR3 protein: CASSRTGLRNTEAFF

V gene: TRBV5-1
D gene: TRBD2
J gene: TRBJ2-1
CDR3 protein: CASSLAPLSAGGPGEQFF

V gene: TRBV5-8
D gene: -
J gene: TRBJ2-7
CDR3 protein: CASSLWLISYEQYF

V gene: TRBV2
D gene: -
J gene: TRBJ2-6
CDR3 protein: CASSEGWSSGANVLTF

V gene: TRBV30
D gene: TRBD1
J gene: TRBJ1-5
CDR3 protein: CAWGTGVINQPQHF

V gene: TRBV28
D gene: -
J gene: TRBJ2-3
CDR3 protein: CASRTGAADTQYF

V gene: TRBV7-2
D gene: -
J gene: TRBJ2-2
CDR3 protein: CASSFMGIANTGELFF

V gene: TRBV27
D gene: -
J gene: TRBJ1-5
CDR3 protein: CASRKLGYNQPQHF

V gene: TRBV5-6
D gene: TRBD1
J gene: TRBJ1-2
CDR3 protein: CASREDRVLGNYGYTF

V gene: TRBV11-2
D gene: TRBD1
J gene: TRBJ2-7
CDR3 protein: CASSLDRGYEQYF

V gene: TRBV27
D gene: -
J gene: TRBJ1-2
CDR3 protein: CASSLSAGEGLGAYGYTF

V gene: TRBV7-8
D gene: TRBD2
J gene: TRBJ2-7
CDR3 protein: CASSLGNSGAAYEQYF

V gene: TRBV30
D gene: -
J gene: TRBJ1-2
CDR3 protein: CAWSVPVSHLRDGYTF

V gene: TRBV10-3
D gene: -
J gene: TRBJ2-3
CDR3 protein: CAISEWGSTDTQYF

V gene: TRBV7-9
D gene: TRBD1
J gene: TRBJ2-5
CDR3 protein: CASSLGQGVGAETQYF

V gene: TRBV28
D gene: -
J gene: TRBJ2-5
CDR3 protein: CASRGPAQGSQYF

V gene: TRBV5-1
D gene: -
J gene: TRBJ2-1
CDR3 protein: CASSLRPKVSYNEQFF

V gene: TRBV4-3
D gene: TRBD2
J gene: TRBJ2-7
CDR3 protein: CASSPGTSGGAYEQYF

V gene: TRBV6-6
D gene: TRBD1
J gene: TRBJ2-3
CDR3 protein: CASRRQGGGDTQYF

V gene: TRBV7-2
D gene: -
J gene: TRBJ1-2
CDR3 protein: CASSLGQANNYGYTF

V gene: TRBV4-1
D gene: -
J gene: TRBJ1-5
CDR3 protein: CASSRGRDSNQPQHF

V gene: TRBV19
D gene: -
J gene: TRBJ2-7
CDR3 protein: CASSIKGGSSYEQYF

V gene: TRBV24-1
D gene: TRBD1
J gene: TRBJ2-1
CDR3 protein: CATSDRVKGAGEQFF

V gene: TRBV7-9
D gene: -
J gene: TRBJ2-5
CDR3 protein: CASSFQDQETQYF

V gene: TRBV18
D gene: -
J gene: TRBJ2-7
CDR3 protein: CASSRGLGNEQYF

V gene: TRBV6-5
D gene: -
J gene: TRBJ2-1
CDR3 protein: CASRRGARSYNEQFF

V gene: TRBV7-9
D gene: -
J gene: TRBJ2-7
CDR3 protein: CASSLSYEQYF

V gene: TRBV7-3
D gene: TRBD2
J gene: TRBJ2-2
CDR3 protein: CASSSTSGGGGGELFF

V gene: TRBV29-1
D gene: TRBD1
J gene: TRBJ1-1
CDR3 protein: CSAHQGARATEAFF

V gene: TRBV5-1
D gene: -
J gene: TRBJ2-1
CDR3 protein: CASSPGTLDNEQFF

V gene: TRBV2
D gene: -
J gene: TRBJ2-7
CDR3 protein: CASTRQISYEQYF

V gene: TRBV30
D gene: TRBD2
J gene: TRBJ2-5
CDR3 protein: CAWKLAGTVQETQYF

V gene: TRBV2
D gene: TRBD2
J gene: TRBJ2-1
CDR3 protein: CASSSTSGRGEQFF

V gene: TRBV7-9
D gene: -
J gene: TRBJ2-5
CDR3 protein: CASSLETQYF

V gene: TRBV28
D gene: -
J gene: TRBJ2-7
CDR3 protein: CASTQGARATYEQYF

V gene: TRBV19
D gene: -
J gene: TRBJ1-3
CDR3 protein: CASSTTSGLGNTIYF

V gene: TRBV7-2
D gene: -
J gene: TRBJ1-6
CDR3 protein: CASSSRGSSPLHF

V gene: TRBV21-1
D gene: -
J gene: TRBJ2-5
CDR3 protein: CASSKERTQETQYF

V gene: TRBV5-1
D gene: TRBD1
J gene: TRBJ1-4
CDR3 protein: CASSPGQGREKLFF

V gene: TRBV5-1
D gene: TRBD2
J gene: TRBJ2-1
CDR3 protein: CASSPRGSGGREQFF

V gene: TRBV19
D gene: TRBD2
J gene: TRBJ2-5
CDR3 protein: CASSWLAGSQETQYF

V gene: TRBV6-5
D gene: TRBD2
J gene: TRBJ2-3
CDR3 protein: CASRGPLAGTDTQYF

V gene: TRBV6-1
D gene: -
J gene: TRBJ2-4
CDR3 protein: CASSEPGHGGFIQYF

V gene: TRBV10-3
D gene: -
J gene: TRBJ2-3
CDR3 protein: CATLLGAGDTQYF

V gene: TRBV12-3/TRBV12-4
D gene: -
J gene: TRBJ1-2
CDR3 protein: CASSLRRSDGYTF